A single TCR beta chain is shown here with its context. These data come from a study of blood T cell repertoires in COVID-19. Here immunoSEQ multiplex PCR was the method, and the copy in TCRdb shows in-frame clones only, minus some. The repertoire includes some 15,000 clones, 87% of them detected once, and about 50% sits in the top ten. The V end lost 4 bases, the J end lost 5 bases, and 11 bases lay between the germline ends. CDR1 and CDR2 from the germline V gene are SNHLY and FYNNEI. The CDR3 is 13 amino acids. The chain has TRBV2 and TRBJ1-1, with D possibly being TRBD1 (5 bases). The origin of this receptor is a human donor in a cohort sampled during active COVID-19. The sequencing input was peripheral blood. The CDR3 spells CASSVGGDTEAFF. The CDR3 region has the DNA TGTGCCAGCAGTGTTGGGGGGGATACTGAAGCTTTCTTT.